This T cell receptor beta chain was sequenced during a study of cytomegalovirus exposure and HLA in healthy donors. The donors comprised healthy bone marrow donors. The V gene's germline CDR1 is MNHEY and CDR2 SMNVEV (reference sequence). This CDR3 contains 15 residues. V shed 4 bases and J shed 6 bases, with 17 bases lying between them. A multiplex PCR was run with 60 Vbeta primers and 13 Jbeta primers. Using immunoSEQ multiplex PCR, the repertoire was profiled, and TCRdb retains in-frame clones only, with some absent. The sample carries some 120,000 clones, 70% to 80% recorded once. The TCR originated in a man over 45 in good health and CMV-seronegative. Source material: PBMCs. This chain links TRBV27 with TRBJ2-3; possible D gene TRBD2, 6 bases. CDR3 DNA sequence: TGTGCCAGCAGTTCGGGGGACTTTAGATCGGATACGCAGTATTTT. Encoded protein: CASSSGDFRSDTQYF.